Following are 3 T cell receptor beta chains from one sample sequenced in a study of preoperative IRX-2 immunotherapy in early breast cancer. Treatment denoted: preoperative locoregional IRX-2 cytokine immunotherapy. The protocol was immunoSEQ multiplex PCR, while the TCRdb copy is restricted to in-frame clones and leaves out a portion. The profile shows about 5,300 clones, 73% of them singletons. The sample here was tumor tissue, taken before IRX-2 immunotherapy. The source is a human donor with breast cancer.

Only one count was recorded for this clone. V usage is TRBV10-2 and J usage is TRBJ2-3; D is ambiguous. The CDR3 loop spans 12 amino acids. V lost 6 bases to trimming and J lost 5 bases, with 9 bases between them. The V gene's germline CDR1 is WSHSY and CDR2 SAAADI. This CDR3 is CASRGYKDTQYF. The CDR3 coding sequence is TGCGCCAGCAGAGGATATAAAGATACGCAGTATTTT.

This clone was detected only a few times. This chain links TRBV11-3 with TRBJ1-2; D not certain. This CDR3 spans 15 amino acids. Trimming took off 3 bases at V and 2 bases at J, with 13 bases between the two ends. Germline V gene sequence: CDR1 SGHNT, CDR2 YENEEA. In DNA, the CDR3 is TGTGCCAGCAGCTTTAATGCGCTAGCCAACTATGGCTACACCTTC. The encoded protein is CASSFNALANYGYTF.

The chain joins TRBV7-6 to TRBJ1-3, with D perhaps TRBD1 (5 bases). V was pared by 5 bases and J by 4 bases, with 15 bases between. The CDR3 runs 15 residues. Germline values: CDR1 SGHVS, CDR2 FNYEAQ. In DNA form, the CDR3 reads TGTGCCAGCAGCATCCGGATTAAGGGGGGAAACACCATATATTTT. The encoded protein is CASSIRIKGGNTIYF.